The rows below give T cell receptor beta chains drawn from one sample of a study of blood T cell repertoires in COVID-19. Profiling relied on immunoSEQ multiplex PCR, and the TCRdb table lists in-frame clones only, not all of them. The sample comprises approximately 400,000 clones, roughly 90% of which are singletons, and 0.95% to 1.5% rests with the top ten. The specimen sequenced was peripheral blood. These receptors all stem from a man aged 40-55 years with acute or convalescent COVID-19. Each CDR3 is given with its conserved first and last residue. D genes are given only for firm matches. Clone size appears in some rows only: once, few, many, or a class for an expanded clone.

D gene,J gene,clone size,V gene,CDR3 protein,CDR3 DNA
NA,TRBJ2-1,once,TRBV3-1/TRBV3-2,CASSQVSGESSYNEQFF,TGTGCCAGCAGCCAAGTTTCAGGGGAGAGCTCCTACAATGAGCAGTTCTTC
TRBD1,TRBJ2-5,NA,TRBV7-9,CASSLGQGLLETQYF,TGTGCCAGCAGCTTAGGACAGGGATTATTAGAGACCCAGTACTTC
TRBD1,TRBJ2-7,NA,TRBV27,CASSPPATGVGYEQYF,TGTGCCAGCAGTCCCCCGGCTACAGGGGTAGGATACGAGCAGTACTTC
TRBD1,TRBJ1-1,NA,TRBV7-9,CASSLALGTGHAEAFF,TGTGCCAGCAGCTTAGCCCTAGGGACAGGTCATGCGGAAGCTTTCTTT
NA,TRBJ2-3,NA,TRBV7-2,CASSSGGTSTDTQYF,TGTGCCAGCAGCTCAGGGGGGACTAGCACAGATACGCAGTATTTT
TRBD1,TRBJ1-1,NA,TRBV28,CASSVRDRVFATEAFF,TGTGCCAGCAGTGTAAGGGACAGGGTCTTCGCCACTGAAGCTTTCTTT
NA,TRBJ1-2,NA,TRBV21-1,CASSKAGTGNYGYTF,TGTGCCAGCAGCAAAGCCGGGACAGGGAACTATGGCTACACCTTC
NA,TRBJ1-2,NA,TRBV5-1,CASSPGTQDGGYTF,TGCGCCAGCAGCCCCGGGACACAGGATGGAGGCTACACCTTC
TRBD2,TRBJ2-3,NA,TRBV3-1/TRBV3-2,CASSQALAVTDTQYF,TGTGCCAGCAGCCAAGCACTAGCGGTCACAGATACGCAGTATTTT
TRBD1,TRBJ1-4,few,TRBV6-5,CASSYSTGGTEKLFF,TGTGCCAGCAGTTACTCGACAGGGGGTACTGAAAAACTGTTTTTT
NA,TRBJ1-1,NA,TRBV18,CASSPPIGTGSDTEAFF,TGTGCCAGCTCACCACCGATAGGAACAGGGTCGGACACTGAAGCTTTCTTT
TRBD2,TRBJ2-1,NA,TRBV27,CASSLSGSPNEQFF,TGTGCCAGCAGTCTTAGCGGGAGCCCCAATGAGCAGTTCTTC
TRBD1,TRBJ1-1,NA,TRBV4-3,CASSQDVGTENTEAFF,TGCGCCAGCAGCCAAGATGTCGGGACAGAGAACACTGAAGCTTTCTTT
NA,TRBJ2-1,NA,TRBV25-1,CASSELTGNEQFF,TGTGCCAGCAGTGAATTAACGGGTAATGAGCAGTTCTTC
TRBD2,TRBJ2-7,NA,TRBV30,CAWNGGGEQYF,TGTGCCTGGAACGGGGGGGGAGAGCAGTACTTC
TRBD1,TRBJ1-1,NA,TRBV14,CASSQQPGGTEAFF,TGTGCCAGCAGCCAGCAACCAGGGGGGACTGAAGCTTTCTTT
NA,TRBJ1-2,NA,TRBV5-5,CASSLGMGANYGYTF,TGTGCCAGCAGCTTAGGAATGGGAGCTAACTATGGCTACACCTTC
NA,TRBJ2-1,NA,TRBV5-6,CASSLTLEQFF,TGTGCCAGCAGCTTGACTCTGGAGCAGTTCTTC
NA,TRBJ2-2,NA,TRBV4-3,CASSQVLDTGPGELFF,TGCGCCAGCAGCCAAGTTCTGGACACCGGCCCCGGGGAGCTGTTTTTT
TRBD1,TRBJ2-7,NA,TRBV9,CASSAQGADPYEQYF,TGTGCCAGCAGCGCCCAGGGGGCAGACCCCTACGAGCAGTACTTC
TRBD2,TRBJ2-1,NA,TRBV5-4,CASSLAVTSGSSYNEQFF,TGTGCCAGCAGCTTGGCCGTAACTAGCGGGAGTTCCTACAATGAGCAGTTCTTC
NA,TRBJ2-7,NA,TRBV30,CAWSVLPLEQYF,TGTGCCTGGAGTGTACTTCCCCTCGAGCAGTACTTC
TRBD1,TRBJ2-7,NA,TRBV6-5,CASSYRGQGIDEQYF,TGTGCCAGCAGTTACAGGGGACAGGGTATCGACGAGCAGTACTTC
TRBD2,TRBJ2-5,NA,TRBV11-2,CASSLNPGLAGLLETQYF,TGTGCCAGCAGCTTAAACCCCGGGCTAGCGGGGCTTTTGGAGACCCAGTACTTC
NA,TRBJ1-1,few,TRBV10-3,CAISEIEAVGWPTEAFF,TGTGCCATCAGTGAAATAGAAGCGGTAGGGTGGCCCACTGAAGCTTTCTTT
TRBD2,TRBJ2-2,NA,TRBV19,CASSIALAGSTGELFF,TGTGCCAGTAGTATAGCACTAGCGGGGAGCACCGGGGAGCTGTTTTTT
NA,TRBJ2-7,NA,TRBV29-1,CSVRFSTVSEQYF,TGCAGCGTCCGATTCTCGACAGTCAGCGAGCAGTACTTC
TRBD1,TRBJ2-7,NA,TRBV7-2,CASSFEGAREQYF,TGTGCCAGCAGCTTCGAGGGGGCGCGCGAGCAGTACTTC
TRBD1,TRBJ1-2,NA,TRBV28,CASRRTGGYGYTF,TGTGCCAGCAGAAGGACAGGGGGATATGGCTACACCTTC
NA,TRBJ2-3,NA,TRBV28,CASSQGASTYGTDTQYF,TGTGCCAGCAGTCAAGGGGCAAGTACGTATGGGACAGATACGCAGTATTTT
TRBD1,TRBJ2-7,NA,TRBV4-1,CASSQHHRQGPIYEQYF,TGCGCCAGCAGCCAGCACCACCGACAGGGTCCCATCTACGAGCAGTACTTC
TRBD1,TRBJ1-6,NA,TRBV28,CASSFPRGTSYNSPLHF,TGTGCCAGCAGTTTTCCCAGGGGGACGTCCTATAATTCACCCCTCCACTTT
TRBD1,TRBJ1-5,NA,TRBV9,CASSNGQGGNQPQHF,TGTGCCAGCAGCAACGGACAGGGGGGCAATCAGCCCCAGCATTTT
TRBD2,TRBJ2-7,few,TRBV6-1,CASSESSGIFPYEQYF,TGTGCCAGCAGTGAGTCAAGCGGGATATTTCCCTACGAGCAGTACTTC
NA,TRBJ2-3,NA,TRBV6-1,CASSEMTARTDTQYF,TGTGCCAGCAGTGAAATGACAGCCCGCACAGATACGCAGTATTTT
TRBD2,TRBJ2-1,NA,TRBV4-1,CASSPGLAGAPGNEQFF,TGCGCCAGCAGCCCGGGACTAGCGGGGGCCCCCGGCAATGAGCAGTTCTTC
TRBD1,TRBJ2-7,NA,TRBV20-1,CSASSRGMSYEQYF,TGCAGTGCTAGTAGCAGGGGGATGTCCTACGAGCAGTACTTC